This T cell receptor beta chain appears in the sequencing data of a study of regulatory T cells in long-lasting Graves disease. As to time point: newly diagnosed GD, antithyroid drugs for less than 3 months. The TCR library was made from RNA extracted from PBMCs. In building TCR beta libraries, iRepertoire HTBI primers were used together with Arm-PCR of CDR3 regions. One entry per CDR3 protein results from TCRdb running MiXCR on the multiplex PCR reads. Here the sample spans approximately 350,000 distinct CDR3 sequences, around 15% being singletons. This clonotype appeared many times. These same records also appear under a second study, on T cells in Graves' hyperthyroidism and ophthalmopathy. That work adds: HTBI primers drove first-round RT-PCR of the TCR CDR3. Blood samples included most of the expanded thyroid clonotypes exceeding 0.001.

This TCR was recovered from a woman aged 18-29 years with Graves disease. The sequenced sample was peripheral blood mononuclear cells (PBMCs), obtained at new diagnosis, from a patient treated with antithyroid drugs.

As DNA, the CDR3 is TGTGCCAGCAGTCTAGCGGGAGATGCCGAGACCCAGTACTTC. This sequence encodes CASSLAGDAETQYF. This chain uses TRBV28 with TRBJ2-5; 10 bases are a match to TRBD2. The CDR3 consists of 14 residues. CDR1 is MDHEN, CDR2 SYDVKM, per germline. Trimming at V came to 5 bases and at J to 5 bases, leaving 5 bases not matched to a gene. The full variable domain, its missing parts supplied by reference TRBV28 and TRBJ2-5, is DVKVTQSSRYLVKRTGEKVFLECVQDMDHENMFWYRQDPGLGLRLIYFSYDVKMKEKGDIPEGYSVSREKKERFSLILESASTNQTSMYLCASSLAGDAETQYFGPGTRLLVL.